One sample yielded the 4 T cell receptor beta chains listed below, sequenced in a study of CD8 T cells in ankylosing spondylitis. In TCRdb, the 5' RACE reads were re-called with MiXCR into one record per CDR3 protein. The sample carries approximately 100,000 distinct CDR3 sequences, about 8.6% recorded once. The sample taken for sequencing was blood, either unsorted or a sorted T cell fraction (not recorded which). The receptor set was obtained from a male donor with ankylosing spondylitis or in good health (not recorded which).

This clonotype was picked up many times. This rearrangement joins TRBV15 to TRBJ2-5, with D unresolved. The V end was cut by 0 bases, the J end by 3 bases, with 5 bases between. Germline V gene data show CDR1 as LNHNV and CDR2 as YYDKDF (reference sequence). CDR3 length: 13 amino acids. The CDR3 DNA reads as TGTGCCACCAGCAGAGATCGTGAAGAGACCCAGTACTTC. It specifies CATSRDREETQYF. The whole variable domain, remainder taken from reference TRBV15 and TRBJ2-5, is DAMVIQNPRYQVTQFGKPVTLSCSQTLNHNVMYWYQQKSSQAPKLLFHYYDKDFNNEADTPDNFQSRRPNTSFCFLDIRSPGLGDTAMYLCATSRDREETQYFGPGTRLLVL.

This clonotype was detected many times. This rearrangement joins TRBV12-3 or TRBV12-4 to TRBJ2-7; TRBD2 matches at 8 bases. V lost 4 bases and J lost 2; bases outside the gene matches: 10. This CDR3 contains 16 residues. The CDR3 DNA reads TGTGCCAGCAGTTCTTCCCCCGGGACTAGAACCTACGAGCAGTACTTC. It specifies CASSSSPGTRTYEQYF.

This clonotype was detected ten times or more. The chain uses TRBV3-1 and TRBJ2-7; D gene uncertain. Germline V gene data show CDR1 as LGHDT and CDR2 as YNNKEL (reference sequence). This CDR3 has 15 residues. V was trimmed by 4 bases and J by 0 bases, leaving 13 bases between them. CDR3 nucleotide sequence: TGTGCCAGCAGCCCCGGACCGATGAGCTCCTACGAGCAGTACTTC. This codes for CASSPGPMSSYEQYF.

V usage is TRBV15 and J usage is TRBJ1-1; 7 nucleotides agree with TRBD1. Germline CDR1 is LNHNV and CDR2 is YYDKDF (reference sequence). V lost 5 bases and J lost 6; bases outside the gene matches: 9. The CDR3 length is 14 residues. CDR3 in DNA: TGTGCCACCAGCGGGCGACAGGGAATAGCTGAAGCTTTCTTT. It is translated as CATSGRQGIAEAFF.